The entry below describes one TCR beta chain. The table came from immunoSEQ multiplex PCR; TCRdb's copy has only in-frame clones and leaves some out. The sample lists roughly 150,000 clones, 75% to 85% occurring once. These data belong to a study of blood T cell repertoires in COVID-19. Study overall: T cells, B-cell-depleted T cells, or PBMCs supplied cDNA or gDNA.

The age range of participants was 18 to 89 years, with residence in some 25 US areas. Participants were placed into cohorts based on the clinical history they reported. Cohort 3 recovery required two negative PCRs, clearance, or symptom resolution. The CDR3 totals 12 residues. Germline V gene data show CDR1 as PRHDT and CDR2 as FYEKMQ (reference sequence). Trimming pared 5 bases from V and 5 bases from J, leaving 6 bases between. V usage is TRBV13 and J usage is TRBJ2-2; D not certain. The TCR originated in a man aged 35-49 years who had recovered from COVID-19. Sequencing was carried out using PBMCs or T cells enriched from blood (not recorded which). CDR3 in DNA: TGTGCCAGCAGCCCCCGGACCGGGGAGCTGTTTTTT. It specifies CASSPRTGELFF.